A selection of T cell receptor beta chains follows, all from one sample in a study of T-cell reconstitution after alpha-beta-depleted transplantation in children. TCRdb reanalysed the PCR reads using MiXCR and keeps one entry per CDR3 protein. Of approximately 79,000 distinct CDR3 sequences in the sample, around a sixth are singletons; the top ten hold approximately 55%. The sequences come from PBMCs, mostly from graft donor cells, collected 360 days after TCRalphabeta/CD19-depleted stem cell transplant. Receptors were obtained from a male patient aged 2-10 years who had a stem cell transplant for acute lymphoblastic leukemia, so the T cells may come from the graft donor. Both conserved end residues are part of each CDR3. D genes are given only for firm matches. Clone size is given for some rows only: seen once, a few or many times, or a class if the clone is expanded.

>-|-|TRBJ2-6|TRBV3-1
TGTGCCAGCAGCCCCACAAGACAGACCTCTGGGGCCAACGTCCTGACTTTC
CASSPTRQTSGANVLTF
>-|many|TRBJ2-7|TRBV10-3
TGTGCCATCAGTGGCCCCTTGATGAAGGGGAAGTACTTC
CAISGPLMKGKYF
>TRBD2|few|TRBJ2-3|TRBV4-1
TGCGCCAGCAGCCCCTTTCGAGGGCTAGCGGGCCACACTAGCACAGATACGCAGTATTTT
CASSPFRGLAGHTSTDTQYF
>TRBD2|many|TRBJ2-2|TRBV7-8
TGTGCCAGCAGCTTAGCGTTCGGGACTAGAGGGACCGGGGAGCTGTTTTTT
CASSLAFGTRGTGELFF
>TRBD1|few|TRBJ2-3|TRBV6-5
TGTGCCAGCAGTTACCTTGGACAGGGCACAGATACGCAGTATTTT
CASSYLGQGTDTQYF
>TRBD1|-|TRBJ2-3|TRBV7-9
TGTGCCAGCAGCTTAGTGGGACAGATACCGACAGATACGCAGTATTTT
CASSLVGQIPTDTQYF
>TRBD1|few|TRBJ2-5|TRBV5-1
TGCGCCAGCAGGGGACAGGGTTGGAAGGAGACCCAGTACTTC
CASRGQGWKETQYF
>-|-|TRBJ2-1|TRBV12-3/TRBV12-4
TGTGCCAGCAGAATCTTGGGACTTTACTCCTACAATGAGCAGTTCTTC
CASRILGLYSYNEQFF
>TRBD2|many|TRBJ2-1|TRBV13
TGTGCCAGCAGCGCTCCGGGACTAGCGGGACTGGGGGAGCAGTTCTTC
CASSAPGLAGLGEQFF
>-|-|TRBJ2-4|TRBV11-2
TGTGCCAGCAGCTACGGGCCTCTTTTAGCCAAAAACATTCAGTACTTC
CASSYGPLLAKNIQYF
>TRBD2|-|TRBJ2-1|TRBV7-9
TGTGCCAGCAGCTTATCGGGACTAGCATCCAATGAGCAGTTCTTC
CASSLSGLASNEQFF
>-|-|TRBJ2-3|TRBV4-2
TGTGCCATGAGCCCCGGGCCCCCCGACACGCAGTATTTT
CAMSPGPPDTQYF
>TRBD2|-|TRBJ2-3|TRBV29-1
TGCAGCGCTTCTAGCGGGAGGGATACGCAGTATTTT
CSASSGRDTQYF
>-|many|TRBJ1-1|TRBV18
TGTGCCAGCTCACCACCCCAGAACACTGAAGCTTTCTTT
CASSPPQNTEAFF
>-|many|TRBJ2-7|TRBV3-1
TGTGCCAGCAGCCATGGCTGGGGAGTCAGGGTGGACGAGCAGTACTTC
CASSHGWGVRVDEQYF
>-|-|TRBJ1-1|TRBV4-2
TGTGCCAGCAGCCAAACCCACTCACAGGTGCTTGCTTTCTTT
CASSQTHSQVLAFF
>TRBD1|few|TRBJ2-6|TRBV5-1
TGCGCCAGCAGCTCCGGGACAGGCCCTTCTGGGGCCAACGTCCTGACTTTC
CASSSGTGPSGANVLTF
>-|few|TRBJ2-7|TRBV5-6
TGTGCCAGCAGCTTGTCGGTTTACGAGCAGTACTTC
CASSLSVYEQYF
>-|-|TRBJ2-6|TRBV6-5
TGTGCCAGCAGTTACGAGAGCTCTGGGGCCAACGTCCTGACTTTC
CASSYESSGANVLTF
>-|few|TRBJ1-1|TRBV7-9
TGTGCCAGCAGCTTGATGGGGACTGAAGCTTTCTTT
CASSLMGTEAFF
>-|-|TRBJ1-3|TRBV7-9
TGTGCCAGCAGCTTAGCGGGCTCTGGAAACACCATATATTTT
CASSLAGSGNTIYF
>-|-|TRBJ2-7|TRBV5-1
TGCGCCAGCAGCCCCCGCAGTCCGGGTTCCTACGAGCAGTACTTC
CASSPRSPGSYEQYF
>TRBD1|few|TRBJ1-6|TRBV6-1
TGTGCCAGCAGGCGACAGGGGAATAATTCACCCCTCCACTTT
CASRRQGNNSPLHF
>-|-|TRBJ2-3|TRBV7-8
TGTGCCAGCAGCTTAACCAGGGTTGGAGCAGATACGCAGTATTTT
CASSLTRVGADTQYF
>-|-|TRBJ2-5|TRBV10-3
TGTGCCATCAGTGCCCGGAGGGGGGAGACCCAGTACTTC
CAISARRGETQYF
>-|few|TRBJ2-2|TRBV10-3
TGTGCCATCAGTGCGGGACCTCTGGGCACCGGGGAGCTGTTTTTT
CAISAGPLGTGELFF
>TRBD2|many|TRBJ2-1|TRBV3-1
TGTGCCAGCAGCCAAGATCCTAGCGGGAGGGCTAATGAGCAGTTCTTC
CASSQDPSGRANEQFF
>-|-|TRBJ1-3|TRBV2
TGTGCCAGCACCGCCAGGAGCTCTGGAAACACCATATATTTT
CASTARSSGNTIYF
>-|-|TRBJ2-3|TRBV12-3/TRBV12-4
TGTGCCAGCGGGGGCACAGATACGCAGTATTTT
CASGGTDTQYF